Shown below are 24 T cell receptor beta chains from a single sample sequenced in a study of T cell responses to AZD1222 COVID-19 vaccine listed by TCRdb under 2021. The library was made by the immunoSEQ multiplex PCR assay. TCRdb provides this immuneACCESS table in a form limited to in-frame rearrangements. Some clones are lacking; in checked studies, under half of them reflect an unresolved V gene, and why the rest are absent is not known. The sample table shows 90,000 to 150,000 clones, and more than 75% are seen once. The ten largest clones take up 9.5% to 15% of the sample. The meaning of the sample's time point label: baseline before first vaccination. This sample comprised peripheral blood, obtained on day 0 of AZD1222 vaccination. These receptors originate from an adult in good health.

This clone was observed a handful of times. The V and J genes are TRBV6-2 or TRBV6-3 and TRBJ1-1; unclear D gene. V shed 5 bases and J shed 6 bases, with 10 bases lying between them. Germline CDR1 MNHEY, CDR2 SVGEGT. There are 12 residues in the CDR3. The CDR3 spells CASSLLGAEAFF. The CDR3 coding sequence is TGTGCCAGCAGTCTTCTGGGCGCTGAAGCTTTCTTT.

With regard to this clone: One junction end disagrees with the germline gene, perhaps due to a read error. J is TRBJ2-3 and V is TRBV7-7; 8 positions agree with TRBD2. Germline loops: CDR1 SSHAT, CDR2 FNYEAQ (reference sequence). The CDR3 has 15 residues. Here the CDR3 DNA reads TGTGCTAGCAGCCTCGGAGCGGGAGGCACAGATACGCAGTATTTT. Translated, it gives CASSLGAGGTDTQYF.

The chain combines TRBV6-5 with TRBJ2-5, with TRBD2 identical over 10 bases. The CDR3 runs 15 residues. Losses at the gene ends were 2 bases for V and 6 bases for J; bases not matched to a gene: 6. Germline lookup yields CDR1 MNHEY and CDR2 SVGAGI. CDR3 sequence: CASSYGLAGEKTQYF. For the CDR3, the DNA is TGTGCCAGCAGTTACGGGCTAGCGGGAGAGAAGACCCAGTACTTC.

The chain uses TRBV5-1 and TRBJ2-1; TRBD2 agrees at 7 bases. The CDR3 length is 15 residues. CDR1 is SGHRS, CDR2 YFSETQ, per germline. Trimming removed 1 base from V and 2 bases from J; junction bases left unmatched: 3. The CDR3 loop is CASSLSLAAYNEQFF. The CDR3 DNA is TGCGCCAGCAGCTTGTCTCTAGCGGCCTACAATGAGCAGTTCTTC.

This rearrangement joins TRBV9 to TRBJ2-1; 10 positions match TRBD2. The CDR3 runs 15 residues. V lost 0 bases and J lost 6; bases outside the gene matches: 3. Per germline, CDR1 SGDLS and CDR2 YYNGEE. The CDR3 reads CASSVEASGSNEQFF. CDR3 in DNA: TGTGCCAGCAGCGTAGAGGCTAGCGGGAGCAATGAGCAGTTCTTC.

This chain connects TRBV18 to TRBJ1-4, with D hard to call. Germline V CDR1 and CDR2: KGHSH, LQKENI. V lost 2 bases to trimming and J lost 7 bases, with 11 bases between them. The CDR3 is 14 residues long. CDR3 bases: TGTGCCAGCTCACCAGACAAGGGCGGTGAAAAACTGTTTTTT. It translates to CASSPDKGGEKLFF.

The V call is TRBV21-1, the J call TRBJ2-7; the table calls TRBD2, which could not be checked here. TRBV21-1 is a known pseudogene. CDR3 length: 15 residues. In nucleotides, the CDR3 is TGTGCCAGCAGCCCCAACTGGGGAGCCCCCTACGAGCAGTACTTC. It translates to CASSPNWGAPYEQYF.

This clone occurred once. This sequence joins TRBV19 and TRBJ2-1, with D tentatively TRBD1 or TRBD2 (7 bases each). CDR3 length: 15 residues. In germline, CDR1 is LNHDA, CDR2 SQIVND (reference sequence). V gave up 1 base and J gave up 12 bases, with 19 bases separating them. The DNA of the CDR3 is TGTGCCAGTAGTATAGTGGCAGGGGGTCCTAGCGGGCAGTTCTTC. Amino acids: CASSIVAGGPSGQFF.

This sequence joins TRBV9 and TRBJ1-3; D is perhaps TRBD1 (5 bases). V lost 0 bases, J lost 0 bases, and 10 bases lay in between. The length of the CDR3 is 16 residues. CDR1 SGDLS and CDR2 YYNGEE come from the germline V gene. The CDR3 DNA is TGTGCCAGCAGCGTAGACCCAGGGATCTCTGGAAACACCATATATTTT. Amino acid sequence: CASSVDPGISGNTIYF. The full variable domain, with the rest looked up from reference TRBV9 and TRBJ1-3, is DSGVTQTPKHLITATGQRVTLRCSPRSGDLSVYWYQQSLDQGLQFLIQYYNGEERAKGNILERFSAQQFPDLHSELNLSSLELGDSALYFCASSVDPGISGNTIYFGEGSWLTVV.

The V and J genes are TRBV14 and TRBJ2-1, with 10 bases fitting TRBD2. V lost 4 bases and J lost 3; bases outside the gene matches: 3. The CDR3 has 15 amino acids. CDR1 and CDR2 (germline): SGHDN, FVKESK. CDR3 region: CASSPGLAHYNEQFF. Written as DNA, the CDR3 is TGTGCCAGCAGCCCGGGACTAGCGCACTACAATGAGCAGTTCTTC.

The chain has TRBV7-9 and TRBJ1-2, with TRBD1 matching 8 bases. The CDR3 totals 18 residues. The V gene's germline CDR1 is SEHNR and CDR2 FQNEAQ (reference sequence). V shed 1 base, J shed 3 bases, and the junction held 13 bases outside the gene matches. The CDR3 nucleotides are TGTGCCAGCAGCTTAGTTGGCCCCACCGCAGGGGGCGACTATGGCTACACCTTC. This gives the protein CASSLVGPTAGGDYGYTF.

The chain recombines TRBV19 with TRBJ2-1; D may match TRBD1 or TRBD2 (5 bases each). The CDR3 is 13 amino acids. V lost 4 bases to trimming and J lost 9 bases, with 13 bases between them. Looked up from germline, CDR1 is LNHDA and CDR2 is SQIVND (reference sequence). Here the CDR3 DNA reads TGTGCCAGTAGTAGTCTAGCAGGGCGTGAGCAGTTCTTC. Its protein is CASSSLAGREQFF.

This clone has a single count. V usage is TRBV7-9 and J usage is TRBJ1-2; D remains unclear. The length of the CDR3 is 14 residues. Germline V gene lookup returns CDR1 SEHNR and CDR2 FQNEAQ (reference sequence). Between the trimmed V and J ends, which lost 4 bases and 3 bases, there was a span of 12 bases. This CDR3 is CASSSSGRYYGYTF. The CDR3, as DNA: TGTGCCAGCAGCTCCTCCGGGAGATACTATGGCTACACCTTC. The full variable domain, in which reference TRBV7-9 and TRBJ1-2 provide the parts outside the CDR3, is DTGVSQNPRHKITKRGQNVTFRCDPISEHNRLYWYRQTLGQGPEFLTYFQNEAQLEKSRLLSDRFSAERPKGSFSTLEIQRTEQGDSAMYLCASSSSGRYYGYTFGSGTRLTVV.

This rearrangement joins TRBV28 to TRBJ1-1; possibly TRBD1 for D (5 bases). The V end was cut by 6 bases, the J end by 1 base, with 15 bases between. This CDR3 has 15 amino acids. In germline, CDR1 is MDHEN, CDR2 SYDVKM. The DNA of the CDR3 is TGTGCCAGCAGACCACTGACAGTGGCGAACACTGAAGCTTTCTTT. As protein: CASRPLTVANTEAFF.

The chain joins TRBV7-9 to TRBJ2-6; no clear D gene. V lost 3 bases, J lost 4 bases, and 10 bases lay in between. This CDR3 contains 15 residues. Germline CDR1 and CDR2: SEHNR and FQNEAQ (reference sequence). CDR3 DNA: TGTGCCAGCAGCTTTCTCTGGGCCGGGGCCAACGTCCTGACTTTC. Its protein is CASSFLWAGANVLTF.

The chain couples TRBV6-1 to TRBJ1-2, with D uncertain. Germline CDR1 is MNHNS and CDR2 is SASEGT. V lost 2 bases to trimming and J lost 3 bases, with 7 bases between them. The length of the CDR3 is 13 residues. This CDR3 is CASSEYHDYGYTF. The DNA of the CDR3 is TGTGCCAGCAGTGAATATCATGACTATGGCTACACCTTC.

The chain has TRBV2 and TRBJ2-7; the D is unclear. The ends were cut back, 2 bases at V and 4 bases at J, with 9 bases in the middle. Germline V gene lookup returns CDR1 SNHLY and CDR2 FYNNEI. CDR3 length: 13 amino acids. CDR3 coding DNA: TGTGCCAGCAGTGAACGCTCAGTGTACGAGCAGTACTTC. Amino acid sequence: CASSERSVYEQYF.

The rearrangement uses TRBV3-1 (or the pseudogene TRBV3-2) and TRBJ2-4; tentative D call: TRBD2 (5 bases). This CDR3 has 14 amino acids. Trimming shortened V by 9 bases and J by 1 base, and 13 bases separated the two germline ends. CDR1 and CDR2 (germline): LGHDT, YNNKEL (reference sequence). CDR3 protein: CASSVTRAKNIQYF. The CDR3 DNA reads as TGTGCCAGTTCTGTCACTAGGGCCAAAAACATTCAGTACTTC.

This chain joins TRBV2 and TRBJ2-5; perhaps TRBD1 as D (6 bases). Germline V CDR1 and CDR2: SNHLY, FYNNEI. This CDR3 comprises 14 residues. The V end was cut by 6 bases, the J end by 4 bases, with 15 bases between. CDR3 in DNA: TGTGCCAGCAGAGACAGGCTTGCGGGAGAGACCCAGTACTTC. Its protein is CASRDRLAGETQYF.

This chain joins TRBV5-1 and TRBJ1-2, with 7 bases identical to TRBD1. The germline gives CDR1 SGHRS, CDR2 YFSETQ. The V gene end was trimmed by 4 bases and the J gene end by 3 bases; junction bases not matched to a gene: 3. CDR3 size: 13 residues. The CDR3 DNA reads TGCGCCAGCAGCCCCCAGGGGGACTATGGCTACACCTTC. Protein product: CASSPQGDYGYTF.

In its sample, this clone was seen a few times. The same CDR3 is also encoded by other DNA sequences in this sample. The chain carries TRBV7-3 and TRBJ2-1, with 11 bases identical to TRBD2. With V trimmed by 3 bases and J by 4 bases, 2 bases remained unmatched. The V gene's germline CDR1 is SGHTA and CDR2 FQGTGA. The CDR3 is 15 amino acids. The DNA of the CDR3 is TGTGCCAGCAGCTTGGGACTAGCGGATTACAATGAGCAGTTCTTC. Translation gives CASSLGLADYNEQFF. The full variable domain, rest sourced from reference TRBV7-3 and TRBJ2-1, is GAGVSQTPSNKVTEKGKYVELRCDPISGHTALYWYRQSLGQGPEFLIYFQGTGAADDSGLPNDRFFAVRPEGSVSTLKIQRTERGDSAVYLCASSLGLADYNEQFFGPGTRLTVL.

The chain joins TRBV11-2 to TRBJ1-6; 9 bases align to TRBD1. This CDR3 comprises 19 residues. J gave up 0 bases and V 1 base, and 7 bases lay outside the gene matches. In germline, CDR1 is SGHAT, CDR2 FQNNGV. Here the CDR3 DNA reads TGTGCCAGCAGCTTAGTCCCAACGACAGGGGGCTCCTATAATTCACCCCTCCACTTT. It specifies CASSLVPTTGGSYNSPLHF.

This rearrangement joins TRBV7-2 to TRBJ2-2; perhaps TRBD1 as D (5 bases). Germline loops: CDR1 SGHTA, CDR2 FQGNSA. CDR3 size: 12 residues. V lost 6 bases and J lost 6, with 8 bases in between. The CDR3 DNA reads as TGTGCCAGCAGTTCAGGGTCCGGGGAGCTGTTTTTT. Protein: CASSSGSGELFF. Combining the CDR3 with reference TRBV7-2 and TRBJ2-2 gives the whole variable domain GAGVSQSPSNKVTEKGKDVELRCDPISGHTALYWYRQSLGQGLEFLIYFQGNSAPDKSGLPSDRFSAERTGGSVSTLTIQRTQQEDSAVYLCASSSGSGELFFGEGSRLTVL.

Written as DNA, the CDR3 is TGTGCCAGCAGTGAAGCGCGACGGGTGAACACTGAAGCTTTCTTT. This encodes CASSEARRVNTEAFF. This rearrangement joins TRBV6-1 to TRBJ1-1; D remains unclear. The CDR3 sequence is 15 residues long. Germline V CDR1 and CDR2: MNHNS, SASEGT. Trimming took off 0 bases at V and 0 bases at J, with 8 bases between the two ends.